This T cell receptor (beta chain) was documented in a study of CD8 T cells in ankylosing spondylitis. Germline V gene lookup returns CDR1 SSHAT and CDR2 FNYEAQ (reference sequence). V dropped 1 base and J dropped 1 base, with 7 bases sitting between them. The CDR3 length is 14 residues. Study observations and caveats: There was a TCR beta motif, made of 7 or 8 highly homologous variants, that appeared characteristic of ankylosing spondylitis blood.

This clonotype has ten or more counts. Its cognate antigen is unknown. TCRdb ran MiXCR on the 5' RACE reads and lists one entry per CDR3 protein. The sample shows just under 550,000 distinct CDR3 sequences, roughly 12% of them seen only once. The specimen was blood, either unsorted or a sorted T cell fraction (not recorded which). The chain combines TRBV7-7 with TRBJ2-5; the D is unclear. This receptor was taken from a male donor with ankylosing spondylitis. The CDR3 bases are TGTGCCAGCAGCTTAGATCCAGCCCAAGAGACCCAGTACTTC. Protein sequence: CASSLDPAQETQYF.